A single T cell receptor beta chain is shown here with its context. From germline, CDR1 is SGHDT and CDR2 YYEEEE. V was shortened by 4 bases and J by 0 bases, with 16 bases between the two germline ends. This CDR3 is built from 16 residues. This sample was included in a study of blood T cell repertoires in COVID-19. Across the study: Sites across the United States, Italy and Spain contributed samples from acute and convalescent COVID-19.

TCRdb's table, derived via immunoSEQ multiplex PCR, lists solely in-frame clones and lacks some. There are about 410,000 clones in the sample; about 91% occur only once, and approximately 1.5% lies in the top ten. Sample: peripheral blood. The sequence came from a middle-aged woman with COVID-19, enrolled during active disease. The chain links TRBV5-6 to TRBJ1-1; no firm D call. The CDR3 sequence: CASSETGFKMNTEAFF. CDR3 coding DNA: TGTGCCAGCAGCGAGACTGGCTTTAAGATGAACACTGAAGCTTTCTTT.